This TCR beta chain emerged from a study of T cells in tuberculosis. TCRdb's table, derived via immunoSEQ multiplex PCR, lists solely in-frame clones and lacks some. The repertoire has tens of thousands of clones, 90% to 95% of them found once; the top ten carry 5.5% to 7.5%. This CDR3 has 12 amino acids. The junction had 3 bases not matched to a gene; V was cut back by 3 bases and J by 7 bases. The germline V gene encodes CDR1 SGHNT and CDR2 YYREEE (reference sequence). Of note for this clone: Its specificity is unknown.

Overall study results and limits: Using the GMM-specific repertoire gave about 85% accuracy versus roughly 70% with motifs. Active tuberculosis alpha repertoires lay closer to GMM-specific TCRs than controls'. Smaller alpha distances in active tuberculosis partly reflected shorter CDR3-alpha lengths.

Regarding time point: new active TB diagnosis, blood taken before or within 7 days of starting treatment. Each clinical donor contributed on average roughly 100,000 T cells from unsorted cryopreserved PBMC. Here the sequenced sample was PBMCs, taken at tuberculosis diagnosis. This chain joins TRBV5-4 and TRBJ2-7; 8 positions match TRBD2. This sequence was found in an adult with tuberculosis. Some clones in this sample may be carry-over from other donors' samples. The chain's CDR3 is CASSSLAGEQYF. Here the CDR3 DNA reads TGTGCCAGCAGCTCGTTAGCGGGAGAGCAGTACTTC.